This paragraph reports one T cell receptor beta chain. Antigen: not known. The data originate from a study of CD8+ T cells in alopecia areata. Extraction and reverse transcription of RNA yielded cDNA as the sequencing template. Libraries were prepared by immunoSEQ multiplex PCR; TCRdb keeps only in-frame clonotypes and omits some of them. The sample holds approximately 280,000 clones; roughly 64% are singletons and the top ten take more than 1.5%. The treatment: oral pan-JAK inhibitor, 5-10 mg twice daily. General study findings and limits: For patients receiving tofacitinib, scalp clonality and expanded CD8+ clones among the top 100 significantly decreased. Many expanded lesional clones persisted in scalp and blood during tofacitinib treatment.

The CDR3 runs 16 residues. The ends lost 5 bases at V and 6 bases at J; junction bases unmatched: 13. Germline V gene sequence: CDR1 MDHEN, CDR2 SYDVKM. This material consisted of CD4+ T cells sorted from blood, taken at week 24, from a patient treated with tofacitinib. This receptor was taken from a human donor with alopecia areata. V and J are TRBV28 and TRBJ2-7, with 10 bases fitting TRBD1. CDR3 in amino acids: CASSPLTGGYYSEQYF. The CDR3 region has the DNA TGTGCCAGCAGTCCCCTGACAGGGGGCTACTACTCCGAGCAGTACTTC.